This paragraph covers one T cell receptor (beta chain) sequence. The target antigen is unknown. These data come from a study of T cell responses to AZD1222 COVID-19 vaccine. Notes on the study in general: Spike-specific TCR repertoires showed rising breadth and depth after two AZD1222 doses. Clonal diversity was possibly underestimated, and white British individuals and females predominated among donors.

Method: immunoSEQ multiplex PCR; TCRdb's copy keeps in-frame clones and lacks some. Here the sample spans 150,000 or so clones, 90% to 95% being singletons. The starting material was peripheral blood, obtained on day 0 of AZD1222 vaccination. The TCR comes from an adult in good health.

The CDR3 DNA reads as TGCGCCAGCAGCTACACAGATACGCAGTATTTT. Translated, it gives CASSYTDTQYF. V gene TRBV10-2 combines with J gene TRBJ2-3; D gene uncertain. The CDR3 runs to 11 residues. V lost 6 bases, J lost 2 bases, and 3 bases lay in between. Looked up from germline, CDR1 is WSHSY and CDR2 is SAAADI.